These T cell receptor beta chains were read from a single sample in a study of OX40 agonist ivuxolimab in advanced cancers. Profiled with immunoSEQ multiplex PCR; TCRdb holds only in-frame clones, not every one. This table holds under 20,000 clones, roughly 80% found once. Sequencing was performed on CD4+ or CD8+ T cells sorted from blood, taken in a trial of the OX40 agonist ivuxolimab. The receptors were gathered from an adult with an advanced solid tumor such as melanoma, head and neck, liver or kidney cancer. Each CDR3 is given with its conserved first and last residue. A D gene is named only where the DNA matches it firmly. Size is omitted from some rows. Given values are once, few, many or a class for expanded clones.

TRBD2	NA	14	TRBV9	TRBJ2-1	TGTGCCAGCACCGGACTAGCGGGAGGAAATGAGCAGTTCTTC	CASTGLAGGNEQFF
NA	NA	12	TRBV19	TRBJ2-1	TGTGCCAGTAGTTTCTCATGGGATGAGCAGTTCTTC	CASSFSWDEQFF
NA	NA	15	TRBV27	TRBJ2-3	TGTGCCAGCAGTTTACGTCAGGCTAGCACAGATACGCAGTATTTT	CASSLRQASTDTQYF
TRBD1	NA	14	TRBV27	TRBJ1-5	TGTGCCAGCCGCCCGACAGGGAAAAGTCAGCCCCAGCATTTT	CASRPTGKSQPQHF
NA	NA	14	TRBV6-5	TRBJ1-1	TGTGCCAGCAGTTACGCAGACAGCAACACTGAAGCTTTCTTT	CASSYADSNTEAFF
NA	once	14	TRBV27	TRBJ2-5	TGTGCCAGCGCGTCCTGGGACAACCAAGAGACCCAGTACTTC	CASASWDNQETQYF
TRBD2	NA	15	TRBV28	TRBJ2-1	TGTGCCAGCAGCCTTCCAACGGGGGGAGAGAATGAGCAGTTCTTC	CASSLPTGGENEQFF
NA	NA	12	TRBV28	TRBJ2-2	TGTGCCAGCAGCTTGGACCGCGGGGAGCTGTTTTTT	CASSLDRGELFF
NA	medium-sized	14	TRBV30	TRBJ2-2	TGTGCCTGGAGTGACCGACTAGAGTCAGGGGAGCTGTTTTTT	CAWSDRLESGELFF
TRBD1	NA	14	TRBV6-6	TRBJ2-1	TGTGCCAGCAGCCCCGGGACAGACCACAATGAGCAGTTCTTC	CASSPGTDHNEQFF
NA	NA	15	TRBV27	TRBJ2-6	TGTGCCAGCAGTCTGTACTTCTCTGGGGCCAACGTCCTGACTTTC	CASSLYFSGANVLTF
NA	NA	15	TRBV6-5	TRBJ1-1	TGTGCCAGCAGTTACTCGGGGGGCTTAGGAACTGAAGCTTTCTTT	CASSYSGGLGTEAFF
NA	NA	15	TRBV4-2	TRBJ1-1	TGTGCCAGCAGCCAAGAAAAGGGGATGAACACTGAAGCTTTCTTT	CASSQEKGMNTEAFF
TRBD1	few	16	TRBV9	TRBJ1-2	TGTGCCAGCAGCGTAGCTGTCGACAGGGGAGAGGATGGCTACACCTTC	CASSVAVDRGEDGYTF
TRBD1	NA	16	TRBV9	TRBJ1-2	TGTGCCAGCAGCGCGATGACCGGGACAGCAAACTATGGCTACACCTTC	CASSAMTGTANYGYTF
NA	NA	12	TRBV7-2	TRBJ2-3	TGTGCCAGCAGCTTGGGGGCAGATACGCAGTATTTT	CASSLGADTQYF
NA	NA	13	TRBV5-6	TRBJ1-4	TGTGCCAGCAGCTTGGAAAGGAATGAAAAACTGTTTTTT	CASSLERNEKLFF
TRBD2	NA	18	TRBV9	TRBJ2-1	TGTGCCAGCAGCGTAGTGGGACTAGCGGGGGGCTCCTACAATGAGCAGTTCTTC	CASSVVGLAGGSYNEQFF
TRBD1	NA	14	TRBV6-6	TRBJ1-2	TGTGCCAGCAGTCCGGCTGGACAGGCCTATGGCTACACCTTC	CASSPAGQAYGYTF
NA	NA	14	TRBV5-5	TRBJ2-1	TGTGCCAGCAGCTTTAGAATCGTGACGGATGAGCAGTTCTTC	CASSFRIVTDEQFF
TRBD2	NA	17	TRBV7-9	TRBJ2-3	TGTGCCAGCAGCCCCGCCCAGCTAGCGGCCAGCACAGATACGCAGTATTTT	CASSPAQLAASTDTQYF
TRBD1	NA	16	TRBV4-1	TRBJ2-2	TGCGCCAGCAGCCAAGTCAGGGGGCTTAACACCGGGGAGCTGTTTTTT	CASSQVRGLNTGELFF
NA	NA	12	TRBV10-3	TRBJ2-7	TGTGCCATCATGGACACCTCCTACGAGCAGTACTTC	CAIMDTSYEQYF
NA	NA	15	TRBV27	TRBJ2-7	TGTGCCAGCAGTCCCACCGGGGGAGCCGCCTACGAGCAGTACTTC	CASSPTGGAAYEQYF
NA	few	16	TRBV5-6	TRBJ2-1	TGTGCCAGCAGCTTGGGGAGGAGCTCCTCCTACAATGAGCAGTTCTTC	CASSLGRSSSYNEQFF
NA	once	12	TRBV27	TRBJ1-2	TGTGCCAGCAGTTTATGGGGACATGGCTACACCTTC	CASSLWGHGYTF
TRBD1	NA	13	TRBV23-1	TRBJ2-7	TGCGCCAGCAGTCGTAACAGGGGGTACGAGCAGTACTTC	CASSRNRGYEQYF
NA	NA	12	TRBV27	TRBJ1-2	TGTGCCAGCAGCCCCGGGACGTATGGCTACACCTTC	CASSPGTYGYTF
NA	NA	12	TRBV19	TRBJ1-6	TGTGCCAGTAGTATGGGCAATTCACCCCTCCACTTT	CASSMGNSPLHF
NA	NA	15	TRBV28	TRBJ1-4	TGTGCCAGCAGTTTTACGGTGGAGAACGATGAAAAACTGTTTTTT	CASSFTVENDEKLFF
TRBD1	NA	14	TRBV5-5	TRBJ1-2	TGTGCCAGCAGCTCTGACAGGGAGAGGTATGGCTACACCTTC	CASSSDRERYGYTF
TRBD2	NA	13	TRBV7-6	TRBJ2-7	TGTGCCAGCAGCTGGAGGGAGGGCGAGGAGCAGTACTTC	CASSWREGEEQYF
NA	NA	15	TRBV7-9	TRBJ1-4	TGTGCCAGCAGCTTAGTCGGGTATGAGAATGAAAAACTGTTTTTT	CASSLVGYENEKLFF
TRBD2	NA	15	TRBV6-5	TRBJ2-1	TGTGCCAGCAGTTACTGGACTAGCGGGAGGGGCGAGCAGTTCTTC	CASSYWTSGRGEQFF
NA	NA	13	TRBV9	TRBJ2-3	TGTGCCAGCAGCGTAGTAAGCACAGATACGCAGTATTTT	CASSVVSTDTQYF
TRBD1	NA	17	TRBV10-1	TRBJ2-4	TGCGCCAGCAGACGGGACAGGGGTAGGCTCGCCAAAAACATTCAGTACTTC	CASRRDRGRLAKNIQYF
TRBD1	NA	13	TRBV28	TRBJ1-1	TGTGCCAGCAGTGCCACAGGGGACACTGAAGCTTTCTTT	CASSATGDTEAFF
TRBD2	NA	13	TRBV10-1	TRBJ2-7	TGCGCCAGCAGTCGGGGGACTACCTACGAGCAGTACTTC	CASSRGTTYEQYF